The 23 T cell receptor beta chains below were found in one sample sequenced in a study of T cell repertoires in cytomegalovirus infection. TCRdb passed the reads through MiXCR, listing each CDR3 protein once. The table lists about a million distinct CDR3 sequences, under 40% of them singletons. Their cognate antigens are unknown. The sample in question was cultured CD8+ T cells from PBMCs, obtained from culture after CMV antigen stimulation. Receptor source: a human donor in good health (CMV status not recorded). Some clones in this sample may be carry-over from other donors' samples.

This chain connects TRBV6-1 to TRBJ1-4; no clear D gene. V lost 7 bases, J lost 5 bases, and 17 bases lay in between. The CDR3 length is 15 residues. Germline values: CDR1 MNHNS, CDR2 SASEGT. The CDR3: CASNDGPQANEKLFF. As DNA, the CDR3 is TGTGCCAGCAATGATGGGCCCCAAGCAAATGAAAAACTGTTTTTT.

This clonotype has a handful of counts. This chain joins TRBV7-9 and TRBJ1-1, with 11 positions matching TRBD1. Looked up from germline, CDR1 is SEHNR and CDR2 is FQNEAQ (reference sequence). J lost 4 bases, V lost 8 bases, and 9 bases had no gene match. This CDR3 is built from 15 residues. CDR3 region: CASGPWTGGFTEAFF. In DNA form, the CDR3 reads TGTGCCAGCGGCCCCTGGACAGGGGGCTTCACTGAAGCTTTCTTT.

The CDR3 DNA is TGCGCCAGCAGCCAAGAATGGGGACTAGGGGAGACCCAGTACTTC. This gives the protein CASSQEWGLGETQYF. The chain couples TRBV5-1 to TRBJ2-5; 8 positions match TRBD2. The CDR3 runs 15 residues. The V gene end was trimmed by 4 bases and the J gene end by 5 bases; junction bases not matched to a gene: 10. Looked up from germline, CDR1 is SGHRS and CDR2 is YFSETQ.

A single count supports this clonotype. The chain has TRBV9 and TRBJ2-5, with 11 bases identical to TRBD1. The CDR3 is made up of 19 amino acids. V trimming: 2 bases; J trimming: 1 base; junction bases outside the gene matches: 13. Looked up from germline, CDR1 is SGDLS and CDR2 is YYNGEE. In DNA form, the CDR3 reads TGTGCCAGCAGCGTGGGGACAGGGGGTTTTCTCATGCCCCAAGAGACCCAGTACTTC. Its protein product is CASSVGTGGFLMPQETQYF.

There are a few counts of this clonotype. V usage is TRBV19 and J usage is TRBJ1-2, with TRBD1 identical over 7 bases. The length of the CDR3 is 16 residues. V shed 7 bases and J 5 bases; nucleotides not matched to a gene: 16. In germline, CDR1 is LNHDA, CDR2 SQIVND (reference sequence). The CDR3 DNA is TGTGCCAGTACAAACGGGGGACAGCTTTACATTTATGGCTACACCTTC. Protein: CASTNGGQLYIYGYTF.

The V gene is TRBV28, the J gene TRBJ2-5; D call uncertain. V was cut by 5 bases and J by 2 bases, with 18 bases left in between. CDR1 is MDHEN and CDR2 is SYDVKM in the germline V gene. CDR3 size: 16 residues. CDR3 protein: CASSPRGSLSQETQYF. As DNA, the CDR3 is TGTGCCAGCAGTCCCCGTGGTAGTTTGTCTCAAGAGACCCAGTACTTC.

The J gene is TRBJ2-5, the V gene TRBV15; D is tentatively TRBD1 or TRBD2 (6 bases each). The CDR3 length is 13 residues. From germline, CDR1 is LNHNV and CDR2 YYDKDF (reference sequence). V lost 6 bases to trimming and J lost 5 bases, with 13 bases between them. The DNA of the CDR3 is TGTGCCACCAGGAAGGGGGGCGGGGAGACCCAGTACTTC. Protein product: CATRKGGGETQYF.

CDR3 sequence: CASSYQSLGLRDRGFGYTF. The CDR3 DNA sequence: TGTGCCAGCAGTTACCAATCCCTCGGCCTCCGGGACAGGGGATTCGGCTACACCTTC. The chain employs TRBV6-6 and TRBJ1-2, with 10 bases lining up with TRBD1. V gave up 2 bases and J gave up 8 bases; unmatched junction bases: 20. There are 19 residues in the CDR3. CDR1 is MNHNY and CDR2 is SVGAGI in the germline V gene (reference sequence).

This clonotype came up a few times. The chain carries TRBV6-2 or TRBV6-3 and TRBJ1-6; 7 bases match TRBD1. This CDR3 contains 12 residues. The germline CDR1 and CDR2 sequences are MNHEY and SVGEGT. V was clipped by 6 bases and J by 15 bases; unmatched bases: 8. The CDR3 spells CASSSGTAVLHF. In DNA, the CDR3 is TGTGCCAGCAGCTCCGGGACAGCTGTCCTCCACTTT.

This rearrangement joins TRBV6-1 to TRBJ2-7, with 7 bases lining up with TRBD1. V trimming: 5 bases; J trimming: 4 bases; junction bases outside the gene matches: 17. Germline CDR1 MNHNS, CDR2 SASEGT. This CDR3 region has 17 residues. For the CDR3, the DNA is TGTGCCAGCAGTTGGGACCGAATTCGAGACAGGGAGTACGAGCAGTACGTC. This gives the protein CASSWDRIRDREYEQYV.

This clonotype is a singleton in its sample. J is TRBJ1-2 and V is TRBV7-9, with 10 nucleotides matching TRBD1. This CDR3 is 16 amino acids long. From germline, CDR1 is SEHNR and CDR2 FQNEAQ (reference sequence). J gave up 2 bases and V 5 bases, and 8 bases lay outside the gene matches. The CDR3: CASSRWTGGLNYGYTF. In DNA form, the CDR3 reads TGTGCCAGCAGCCGCTGGACAGGGGGGCTGAACTATGGCTACACCTTC.

The V call is TRBV27, the J call TRBJ1-5, with D uncertain. The CDR3 extends over 17 amino acids. Trimming cost V 2 bases and J 0 bases, with 14 bases left between them. Germline-derived CDR1 and CDR2 are MNHEY and SMNVEV (reference sequence). Here the CDR3 DNA reads TGTGCCAGCAGTTTAAAGGGAGTCCCTTATAGCAATCAGCCCCAGCATTTT. It encodes CASSLKGVPYSNQPQHF.

The chain recombines TRBV2 with TRBJ2-7; 7 positions match TRBD2. CDR3 length equals 14 residues. The V segment lost 6 bases and the J segment 3 bases; nucleotides outside the gene matches: 8. CDR1 and CDR2 (germline): SNHLY, FYNNEI. CDR3 region: CASRGGDRGYEQYF. CDR3 sequence (DNA): TGTGCCAGCAGGGGGGGGGACCGGGGCTACGAGCAGTACTTC.

The CDR3 sequence: CASSGGLAGDYNEQFF. CDR3 nucleotides: TGTGCCAGCAGTGGGGGGCTAGCGGGTGACTACAATGAGCAGTTCTTC. The chain has TRBV2 and TRBJ2-1, with TRBD2 matching over 8 bases. Per germline, CDR1 SNHLY and CDR2 FYNNEI. The CDR3 loop spans 16 amino acids. The V gene end was trimmed by 4 bases and the J gene end by 3 bases; junction bases not matched to a gene: 8.

The J gene is TRBJ2-1, the V gene TRBV7-8; 7 positions match TRBD2. V lost 2 bases and J lost 7; bases outside the gene matches: 5. Germline V gene data show CDR1 as SGHVS and CDR2 as FQNEAQ. The CDR3 sequence is 14 residues long. The CDR3 sequence is CASSLIPGGNEQFF. The DNA for the CDR3 is TGTGCCAGCAGCTTAATCCCCGGGGGGAATGAGCAGTTCTTC.

The chain combines TRBV7-6 with TRBJ2-4, with TRBD2 matching 13 bases. With 3 bases clipped from V and 8 bases from J, the junction kept 4 bases outside the gene matches. The germline V gene encodes CDR1 SGHVS and CDR2 FNYEAQ. This CDR3 spans 15 amino acids. The CDR3 bases are TGTGCCAGCAGCTTCTGGACTAGCGGGGGTGACATTCAGTACTTC. This codes for CASSFWTSGGDIQYF.

This clonotype was seen many times. The V call is TRBV7-2, the J call TRBJ2-6; D is undetermined. Germline CDR1 and CDR2: SGHTA and FQGNSA. Trimming pared 7 bases from V and 4 bases from J, leaving 11 bases between. The CDR3 spans 14 residues. The CDR3 region is CASNKPSGANVLTF. The CDR3 region has the DNA TGTGCCAGCAACAAACCTTCCGGGGCCAACGTCCTGACTTTC. Together with reference TRBV7-2 and TRBJ2-6, the CDR3 gives the full variable domain: GAGVSQSPSNKVTEKGKDVELRCDPISGHTALYWYRQSLGQGLEFLIYFQGNSAPDKSGLPSDRFSAERTGGSVSTLTIQRTQQEDSAVYLCASNKPSGANVLTFGAGSRLTVL.

This clonotype was detected only a few times. V and J are TRBV4-1 and TRBJ2-2, with a possible D match to TRBD2 (5 bases). CDR1 MGHRA and CDR2 YSYEKL come from the germline V gene. CDR3 length: 15 amino acids. Between the trimmed V and J ends, which lost 0 bases and 7 bases, there was a span of 12 bases. The CDR3 coding sequence is TGCGCCAGCAGCCAAGATCGGGGTGCTGACGGGGAGCTGTTTTTT. Protein sequence: CASSQDRGADGELFF.

V and J are TRBV27 and TRBJ1-2; 9 bases match TRBD1. The germline CDR1 and CDR2 sequences are MNHEY and SMNVEV (reference sequence). This CDR3 region has 15 residues. V trimming: 5 bases; J trimming: 3 bases; junction bases outside the gene matches: 7. The chain's CDR3 is CASSTTGTGYYGYTF. The CDR3 nucleotides read TGTGCCAGCAGTACGACCGGGACAGGGTACTATGGCTACACCTTC.

The table lists this clonotype with a few counts. The CDR3 loop is CASSPTPLSYEQYF. The CDR3, as DNA: TGTGCCAGCAGCCCGACTCCCCTTTCCTACGAGCAGTACTTC. This chain connects TRBV5-5 to TRBJ2-7, with no clear D. CDR3 length: 14 residues. V was clipped by 4 bases and J by 1 base, with 12 bases between them. Germline values: CDR1 SGHKS, CDR2 YYEKEE (reference sequence). Filled out from reference TRBV5-5 and TRBJ2-7, the complete variable domain reads DAGVTQSPTHLIKTRGQQVTLRCSPISGHKSVSWYQQVLGQGPQFIFQYYEKEERGRGNFPDRFSARQFPNYSSELNVNALLLGDSALYLCASSPTPLSYEQYFGPGTRLTVT.

In this sample, this clonotype turned up many times. CDR3 loop: CASSLASLGTDTQYF. CDR3 in DNA: TGTGCCAGCAGCTTAGCGAGTCTGGGCACAGATACGCAGTATTTT. V gene TRBV7-6 combines with J gene TRBJ2-3; D call uncertain. Germline-derived CDR1 and CDR2 are SGHVS and FNYEAQ. This CDR3 is 15 amino acids long. V was trimmed by 0 bases and J by 1 base, leaving 8 bases between them.

As to this clonotype: With a much larger clone just one base away, this may be a read error. V usage is TRBV12-3 or TRBV12-4 and J usage is TRBJ2-3; tentatively, D is TRBD1 or TRBD2 (5 bases each). CDR3 length equals 16 residues. The CDR3: CVSSLAPGRNTDTQYF. CDR3 sequence (DNA): TGTGTCAGCAGTTTAGCGCCGGGACGGAACACAGATACGCAGTATTTT.

This clonotype has more than one count but fewer than ten. The chain carries TRBV27 and TRBJ2-1; 10 bases fit TRBD2. The V segment lost 8 bases and the J segment 5 bases; nucleotides outside the gene matches: 6. The CDR3 is 14 residues long. The germline gives CDR1 MNHEY, CDR2 SMNVEV (reference sequence). CDR3 in amino acids: CASAGTSAHNEQFF. In DNA, the CDR3 is TGTGCCAGCGCCGGGACTAGCGCTCACAATGAGCAGTTCTTC.